Here is one T cell receptor (beta chain) with its context. One end of the junction fails to match germline, which may point to a read error. TCRdb re-derived calls from the reads in MiXCR, one entry per CDR3 protein. The profile shows 740,000 or so distinct CDR3 sequences, approximately 40% of them singletons. This sample was taken from a study of T cell repertoires in cytomegalovirus infection. Sequenced material: PBMCs. This sequence was found in a human donor in good health (CMV status not recorded). Some clones in this sample may be carry-over from other donors' samples.

CDR3 sequence (DNA): TGTGCCAGCAGTTACGCGGAGGCTATCAAGGAGCCCCAGAATTTT. Its translation: CASSYAEAIKEPQNF. The chain links TRBV6-2 or TRBV6-3 to TRBJ1-5; D is unresolved. The CDR3 is 15 amino acids. The germline V gene has CDR1 MNHEY and CDR2 SVGEGT.